The 20 T cell receptor beta chains presented below share a single source sample, sequenced in a study of shared clonotypes between healthy human individuals. The method was immunoSEQ multiplex PCR; TCRdb's version includes in-frame clones alone and lacks a portion of them. The top ten hold about an eighth of the sample, which has fewer than 550,000 clones, almost 80% seen once. Material for sequencing was PBMCs. These receptors were collected from a woman in her forties in good health. Some clones in this sample may be carry-over from other donors' samples.

In its sample, this clone was seen many times. V is TRBV28 and J is TRBJ1-4, with D tentatively TRBD1 (6 bases). CDR3 length: 18 residues. Looked up from germline, CDR1 is MDHEN and CDR2 is SYDVKM. V was pared by 8 bases and J by 0 bases, with 22 bases between. The CDR3 bases are TGTGCCAGCCGTAGACCTGACAGGTTCTCTGCAACTAATGAAAAACTGTTTTTT. This gives the protein CASRRPDRFSATNEKLFF.

The sample holds one count of this clone. The rearrangement uses TRBV5-4 and TRBJ2-7; D gene unclear. V gave up 0 bases and J gave up 2 bases, with 12 bases separating them. CDR1 is SGHNT and CDR2 is YYREEE in the germline V gene (reference sequence). The CDR3 is 15 amino acids. The CDR3 DNA is TGTGCCAGCAGCTTGGGTCGACCACCCACCTACGAGCAGTACTTC. Its translation: CASSLGRPPTYEQYF.

This sequence joins TRBV6-5 and TRBJ2-5; D is possibly TRBD1 (5 bases). The better agreement between TRBJ2-7 and the DNA end casts doubt on the J call. Germline V gene lookup returns CDR1 MNHEY and CDR2 SVGAGI. CDR3 length: 13 residues. The CDR3: CASTKGQGYEQYF. Written as DNA, the CDR3 is TGTGCCAGCACGAAGGGCCAGGGATACGAGCAGTACTTC.

The rearrangement joins TRBV4-3 to TRBJ2-1; D possibly corresponds to TRBD2 (5 bases). The V end lost 3 bases, the J end lost 0 bases, and 9 bases lay between the germline ends. The CDR3 runs to 15 residues. CDR1 is LGHNA, CDR2 YSLEER, per germline. Here the CDR3 DNA reads TGCGCCAGCAGCCAGCTAGCTGGCTCCTACAATGAGCAGTTCTTC. Protein sequence: CASSQLAGSYNEQFF.

This chain connects TRBV18 to TRBJ2-7; D unclear. The V gene lost 3 bases and the J gene lost 6 bases, with 15 bases spanning the gap. This CDR3 has 14 amino acids. Germline V gene sequence: CDR1 KGHSH, CDR2 LQKENI. The CDR3 DNA is TGTGCCAGCTCACCCGACGCCATACGCATCGAGCAGTACTTC. It specifies CASSPDAIRIEQYF.

The J gene is TRBJ1-2, the V gene TRBV25-1; 12 bases are a match to TRBD1. The germline gives CDR1 MGHDK, CDR2 SYGVNS. Trimming cost V 5 bases and J 8 bases; bases outside gene matches: 12. CDR3 length: 16 amino acids. The CDR3 DNA reads as TGTGCCAGCAGTTTGGGGACAGGGGGCGCAGTAGGGGGCTACACCTTC. This gives the protein CASSLGTGGAVGGYTF.

This chain links TRBV5-1 with TRBJ2-1, with a possible D match to TRBD1 (5 bases). Germline-derived CDR1 and CDR2 are SGHRS and YFSETQ. Trimming shortened V by 0 bases and J by 4 bases, and 11 bases separated the two germline ends. This CDR3 region has 15 residues. CDR3 nucleotides: TGCGCCAGCAGCTTGGGTTTCAGGGATTACAATGAGCAGTTCTTC. Translated, it gives CASSLGFRDYNEQFF.

The chain uses TRBV27 and TRBJ2-7; 12 nucleotides line up with TRBD2. The CDR3 is made up of 18 amino acids. Germline V gene lookup returns CDR1 MNHEY and CDR2 SMNVEV (reference sequence). After removal of 6 bases from V and 0 bases from J, the junction contained 12 bases not matched to a gene. The DNA of the CDR3 is TGTGCCAGCAGCAGGAAGACTCCGGGACTAGCGGGCTCCTACGAGCAGTACTTC. Residues: CASSRKTPGLAGSYEQYF.

The genes are TRBV15 and TRBJ2-7; TRBD1 or TRBD2 may be the D gene (7 bases each). The CDR3 is 15 amino acids. Germline V gene lookup returns CDR1 LNHNV and CDR2 YYDKDF (reference sequence). V was clipped by 1 base and J by 5 bases, with 15 bases between them. The DNA of the CDR3 is TGTGCCACCAGCAGAGCCTCGACAGGGAGGGACGAGCAGTACTTC. Translation: CATSRASTGRDEQYF. Full variable domain (missing parts from reference TRBV15 and TRBJ2-7): DAMVIQNPRYQVTQFGKPVTLSCSQTLNHNVMYWYQQKSSQAPKLLFHYYDKDFNNEADTPDNFQSRRPNTSFCFLDIRSPGLGDTAMYLCATSRASTGRDEQYFGPGTRLTVT.

The chain has TRBV5-1 and TRBJ2-3, with 8 bases aligning to TRBD1. The V gene's germline CDR1 is SGHRS and CDR2 YFSETQ. Germline trimming cut 0 bases from V and 4 bases from J; bases unmatched to any gene: 4. CDR3 length: 15 residues. The CDR3, as DNA: TGCGCCAGCAGCTTGGCGGCAGGGGGCGCAGATACGCAGTATTTT. Protein: CASSLAAGGADTQYF.

This chain uses TRBV7-2 with TRBJ2-3, with TRBD2 matching 12 bases. Per the germline V gene, CDR1 is SGHTA and CDR2 is FQGNSA. With 1 base clipped from V and 1 base from J, the junction kept 6 bases outside the gene matches. The CDR3 totals 18 residues. CDR3 bases: TGTGCCAGCAGCTTAGTACTAGCGGGAGGCTCTGGCACAGATACGCAGTATTTT. Translation: CASSLVLAGGSGTDTQYF.

The V call is TRBV15, the J call TRBJ2-5, with D possibly being TRBD2 (6 bases). Looked up from germline, CDR1 is LNHNV and CDR2 is YYDKDF (reference sequence). The V gene lost 4 bases and the J gene lost 3 bases, with 15 bases spanning the gap. This CDR3 is built from 15 residues. The CDR3 reads CATSTLGAGKETQYF. In DNA form, the CDR3 reads TGTGCCACCAGCACCCTTGGGGCGGGAAAAGAGACCCAGTACTTC.

This clone was seen a handful of times. Different DNA sequences within this sample yield the same CDR3. The genes are TRBV29-1 and TRBJ1-1; TRBD1 agrees at 8 bases. The V and J ends lost 7 bases and 1 base, in that order; junction bases with no gene match: 5. From germline, CDR1 is SQVTM and CDR2 ANQGSEA. The CDR3 is 13 residues long. The CDR3 sequence: CSAGTGGNTEAFF. The DNA for the CDR3 is TGCAGCGCGGGGACAGGCGGGAACACTGAAGCTTTCTTT. The full variable domain, its missing parts supplied by reference TRBV29-1 and TRBJ1-1, is SAVISQKPSRDICQRGTSLTIQCQVDSQVTMMFWYRQQPGQSLTLIATANQGSEATYESGFVIDKFPISRPNLTFSTLTVSNMSPEDSSIYLCSAGTGGNTEAFFGQGTRLTVV.

On this clone itself: This may be a read error: a much more frequent sequence differs by one nucleotide. V usage is TRBV10-2 and J usage is TRBJ1-3, with 11 positions matching TRBD1. Germline V lookup: CDR1 WSHSY, CDR2 SAAADI. The CDR3 spans 15 residues. The CDR3 region has the DNA TGCGCCAGCAGTGATGGACAGGGGGCTGGAAACACCGTATATTTT. Translation gives CASSDGQGAGNTVYF.

This clone appeared many times. The sample contains more than one DNA sequence encoding this CDR3. CDR3 sequence reads: CASSPKRDWITDTQYF. The CDR3 DNA reads as TGCGCCAGCAGCCCCAAACGGGACTGGATCACAGATACGCAGTATTTT. The gene calls are TRBV5-1 and TRBJ2-3; possible D gene TRBD2, 6 bases. Per the germline V gene, CDR1 is SGHRS and CDR2 is YFSETQ. This CDR3 comprises 16 residues. The germline V and J ends were trimmed by 4 bases and 2 bases, with 17 bases remaining between them.

The chain uses TRBV5-6 and TRBJ2-1, with a weak D call TRBD1 (6 bases). Trimming removed 3 bases from V and 0 bases from J, with 13 bases in between. CDR1 and CDR2 (germline): SGHDT, YYEEEE. CDR3 length: 16 amino acids. The CDR3 coding sequence is TGTGCCAGCAGCTCAAACAGGGAGTCCTCCTACAATGAGCAGTTCTTC. The encoded protein is CASSSNRESSYNEQFF.

The chain employs TRBV18 and TRBJ2-3, with TRBD1 identical over 7 bases. The V gene end was trimmed by 7 bases and the J gene end by 3 bases; junction bases not matched to a gene: 10. Germline values: CDR1 KGHSH, CDR2 LQKENI. This CDR3 contains 15 residues. The CDR3 DNA reads as TGTGCCAGCTTAACCGGGACAGAAGCTACAGATACGCAGTATTTT. This encodes CASLTGTEATDTQYF.

The chain employs TRBV19 and TRBJ2-1; D not certain. Germline V gene lookup returns CDR1 LNHDA and CDR2 SQIVND (reference sequence). The CDR3 length is 14 residues. V was clipped by 6 bases and J by 8 bases, with 17 bases between them. The CDR3, as DNA: TGTGCCAGTAGCCACCCTCCCTTGTTCGATGAGCAGTTCTTC. It translates to CASSHPPLFDEQFF.

In DNA form, the CDR3 reads TGTGCCAGCAGCAAAGGGCGGGAGTTT. The encoded protein is CASSKGREF. The V gene is TRBV21-1, the J gene TRBJ2-2; whether TRBD2, the table's D call, matches the DNA was not checked. TRBV21-1 is a documented pseudogene. The CDR3 covers 9 residues.

This clone was counted only a few times. The chain has TRBV10-3 and TRBJ2-3, with 10 bases lining up with TRBD2. J lost 0 bases, V lost 2 bases, and 5 bases had no gene match. Germline loops: CDR1 ENHRY, CDR2 SYGVKD. The CDR3 contains 17 residues. CDR3 in amino acids: CAISEVPGLASTDTQYF. CDR3 DNA: TGTGCCATCAGTGAGGTACCGGGACTAGCGAGCACAGATACGCAGTATTTT.